This T cell receptor (beta chain) was recorded in a study of shared T cell receptors in the human thymus. Sequencing used immunoSEQ multiplex PCR; TCRdb keeps in-frame clones, though not all of them. Seen here are approximately 730,000 clones, 70% to 90% observed once, and the top ten hold around 0.0094%. These data were likewise used in another study, on human thymus T cells. That work states: The sample donors, healthy Finnish infants, were having corrective surgery for congenital heart defects. The source of the thymus tissue was resections taken during corrective heart surgery. Usage of V and J genes appeared biased in thymic and blood repertoires.

The receptor was isolated from a girl less than two years old with a congenital heart defect. The sample comprised thymocytes.

CDR3 region: CASRSPDRMGASYTEAFF. The CDR3 region has the DNA TGCGCCAGCAGAAGCCCGGACAGGATGGGGGCTTCGTACACTGAAGCTTTCTTT. The chain combines TRBV5-1 with TRBJ1-1; 7 bases align to TRBD1. The V segment lost 5 bases and the J segment 3 bases; nucleotides outside the gene matches: 19. Per the germline V gene, CDR1 is SGHRS and CDR2 is YFSETQ. The CDR3 contains 18 residues.